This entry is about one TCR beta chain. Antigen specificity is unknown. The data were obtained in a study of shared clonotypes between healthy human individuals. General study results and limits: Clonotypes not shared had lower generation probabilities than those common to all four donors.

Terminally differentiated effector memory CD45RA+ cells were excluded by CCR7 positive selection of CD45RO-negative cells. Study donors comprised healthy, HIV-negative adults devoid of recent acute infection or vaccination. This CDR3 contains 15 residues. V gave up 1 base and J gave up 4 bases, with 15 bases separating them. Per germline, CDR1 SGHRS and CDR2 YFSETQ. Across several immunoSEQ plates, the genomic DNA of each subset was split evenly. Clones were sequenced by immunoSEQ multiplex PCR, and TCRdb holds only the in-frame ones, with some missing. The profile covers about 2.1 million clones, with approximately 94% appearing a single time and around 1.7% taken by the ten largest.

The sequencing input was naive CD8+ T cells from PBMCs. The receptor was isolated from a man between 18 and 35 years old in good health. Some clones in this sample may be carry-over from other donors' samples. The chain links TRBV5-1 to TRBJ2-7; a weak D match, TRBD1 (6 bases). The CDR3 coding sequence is TGCGCCAGCAGCTTGATTACAGGGCCCCTATACGAGCAGTACTTC. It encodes CASSLITGPLYEQYF.